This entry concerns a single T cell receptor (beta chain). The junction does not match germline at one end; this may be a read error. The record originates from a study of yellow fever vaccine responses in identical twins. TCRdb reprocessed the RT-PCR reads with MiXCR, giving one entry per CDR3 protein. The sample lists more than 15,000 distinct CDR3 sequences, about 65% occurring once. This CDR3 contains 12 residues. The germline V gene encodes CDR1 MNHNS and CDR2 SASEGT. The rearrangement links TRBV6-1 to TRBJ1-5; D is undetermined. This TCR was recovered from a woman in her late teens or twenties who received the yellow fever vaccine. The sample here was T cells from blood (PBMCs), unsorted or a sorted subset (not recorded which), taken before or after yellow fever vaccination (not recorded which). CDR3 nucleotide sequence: TGTGCCACGGGAGCAGACCCCAAGCCCCAACATTTT. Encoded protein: CATGADPKPQHF.